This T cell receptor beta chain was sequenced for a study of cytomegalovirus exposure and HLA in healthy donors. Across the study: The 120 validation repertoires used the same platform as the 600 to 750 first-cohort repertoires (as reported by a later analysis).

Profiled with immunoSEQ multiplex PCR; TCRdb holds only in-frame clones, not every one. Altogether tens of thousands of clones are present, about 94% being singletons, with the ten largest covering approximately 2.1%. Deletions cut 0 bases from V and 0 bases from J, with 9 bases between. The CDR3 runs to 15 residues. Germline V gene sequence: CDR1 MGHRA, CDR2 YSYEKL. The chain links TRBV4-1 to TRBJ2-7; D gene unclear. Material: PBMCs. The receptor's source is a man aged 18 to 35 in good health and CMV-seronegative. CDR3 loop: CASSQDRLSSYEQYF. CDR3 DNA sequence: TGCGCCAGCAGCCAAGACAGGTTGAGCTCCTACGAGCAGTACTTC.